In this sample, the clone carrying this TCR beta chain turned up once. This sample is part of a study of blood T cell repertoires in COVID-19. Study background: The United States, Italy and Spain provided the acute and convalescent COVID-19 samples. Sample material is recorded as cDNA or gDNA derived from T cells, B-cell-depleted T cells, or PBMCs.

As handled by the study authors: How many nucleated cells were present was estimated from reference gene primer amplification. Profiling relied on immunoSEQ multiplex PCR, and the TCRdb table lists in-frame clones only, not all of them. From that table come the V and J calls and clone size; the DNA was used to work out D and trimming. Of fewer than 40,000 clones detected, nearly 90% appear once; the ten largest clones hold around 36%. CDR3 length: 13 amino acids. Germline trimming cut 8 bases from V and 15 bases from J; bases unmatched to any gene: 13. Germline V lookup: CDR1 MNHEY, CDR2 SVGAGI. The clonotype comes from an older man with active COVID-19. The genes are TRBV6-5 and TRBJ2-2; the match to TRBD1 covers 9 bases. The sample consisted of peripheral blood. The CDR3 region is CASAHDGTGWLFF. The DNA of the CDR3 is TGTGCCAGCGCCCACGACGGGACAGGGTGGTTGTTTTTT.